The rows below give T cell receptor beta chains drawn from one sample of a study of T cell changes during pregnancy in multiple sclerosis. Sequenced by immunoSEQ multiplex PCR; TCRdb stores in-frame clones only, minus some. The table shows under 70,000 clones, with 75% to 95% occurring only once. The source material was peripheral blood, sampled after pregnancy. The receptors were gathered from a female donor in good health, enrolled as a control in a pregnancy study. The CDR3 runs from the conserved cysteine through the conserved F or W. A D gene is named only where the DNA matches it firmly. Size tells how often a clone was seen (once, few, many) or the class of an expanded clone, and some rows leave it out.

D: TRBD1
size: .
J: TRBJ2-1
V: TRBV7-6
CDR3: CASSSRQGSYNEQFF
DNA: TGTGCCAGCAGCTCACGACAGGGTTCCTACAATGAGCAGTTCTTC

D: .
size: .
J: TRBJ2-3
V: TRBV7-3
CDR3: CASSPTTSPDTQYF
DNA: TGTGCCAGCAGCCCGACCACTAGTCCCGATACGCAGTATTTT

D: TRBD2
size: once
J: TRBJ2-1
V: TRBV6-4
CDR3: CASSDSTSGGHNEQFF
DNA: TGTGCCAGCAGTGACTCGACTAGCGGGGGGCACAATGAGCAGTTCTTC

D: .
size: .
J: TRBJ1-1
V: TRBV7-9
CDR3: CASSLEARRFF
DNA: TGTGCCAGCAGCTTAGAAGCTAGGCGTTTCTTT

D: TRBD1
size: .
J: TRBJ2-1
V: TRBV7-2
CDR3: CASSLEERYRGNEQFF
DNA: TGTGCCAGCAGCTTAGAGGAACGCTACAGGGGCAATGAGCAGTTCTTC

D: .
size: .
J: TRBJ2-7
V: TRBV19
CDR3: CASSVTVTYEQYF
DNA: TGTGCCAGTAGTGTAACAGTTACCTACGAGCAGTACTTC

D: TRBD1
size: .
J: TRBJ1-1
V: TRBV7-9
CDR3: CASTRQGEVEAFF
DNA: TGTGCCAGCACCCGACAGGGGGAAGTTGAAGCTTTCTTT

D: .
size: .
J: TRBJ1-4
V: TRBV7-2
CDR3: CASSPLGAGGKLFF
DNA: TGTGCCAGCAGCCCTTTGGGGGCCGGCGGAAAACTGTTTTTT

D: TRBD1
size: .
J: TRBJ1-6
V: TRBV7-2
CDR3: CASSSVGTGDSPLHF
DNA: TGTGCCAGCAGCTCCGTCGGGACAGGGGATTCACCCCTCCACTTT

D: .
size: .
J: TRBJ1-1
V: TRBV2
CDR3: CASSRILTEINTEAFF
DNA: TGTGCCAGCAGCCGAATTCTTACAGAGATAAACACTGAAGCTTTCTTT

D: .
size: .
J: TRBJ2-3
V: TRBV18
CDR3: CASSPLRDRLGDTQYF
DNA: TGTGCCAGCTCACCGCTGCGGGACCGCCTTGGCGATACGCAGTATTTT

D: TRBD1
size: .
J: TRBJ2-3
V: TRBV10-3
CDR3: CAISDDRGTLDTQYF
DNA: TGTGCCATCAGTGATGACAGGGGGACGTTAGATACGCAGTATTTT

D: .
size: .
J: TRBJ2-3
V: TRBV9
CDR3: CASSVGSYTDTQYF
DNA: TGTGCCAGCAGCGTAGGTAGCTACACAGATACGCAGTATTTT

D: TRBD1
size: few
J: TRBJ1-2
V: TRBV11-2
CDR3: CASSLDRGGAGYGYTF
DNA: TGTGCCAGCAGCTTAGACAGAGGGGGCGCGGGCTATGGCTACACCTTC

D: TRBD1
size: .
J: TRBJ2-3
V: TRBV11-2
CDR3: CASRDPGQGTDTQYF
DNA: TGTGCCAGCAGGGATCCGGGACAGGGCACAGATACGCAGTATTTT

D: .
size: .
J: TRBJ1-4
V: TRBV2
CDR3: CASQGDIEKLFF
DNA: TGTGCCAGCCAAGGGGACATTGAAAAACTGTTTTTT

D: .
size: once
J: TRBJ2-5
V: TRBV11-2
CDR3: CASSPTGGPQETQYF
DNA: TGTGCCAGCAGCCCTACGGGGGGCCCACAAGAGACCCAGTACTTC

D: TRBD1
size: .
J: TRBJ2-1
V: TRBV30
CDR3: CAWSGDRGISNEQFF
DNA: TGTGCCTGGAGTGGTGACAGGGGGATTAGTAATGAGCAGTTCTTC

D: .
size: once
J: TRBJ2-7
V: TRBV27
CDR3: CATRGKGNEQYF
DNA: TGTGCCACCCGGGGGAAAGGCAACGAGCAGTACTTC

D: .
size: once
J: TRBJ1-1
V: TRBV5-5
CDR3: CASRQQDTEAFF
DNA: TGTGCCAGCAGACAACAGGACACTGAAGCTTTCTTT

D: .
size: many
J: TRBJ2-7
V: TRBV19
CDR3: CASRDGAEQYF
DNA: TGTGCCAGTCGGGATGGTGCCGAGCAGTACTTC

D: TRBD2
size: .
J: TRBJ2-7
V: TRBV2
CDR3: CASSEGSGVTYEQYF
DNA: TGTGCCAGCAGTGAAGGTAGCGGGGTGACCTACGAGCAGTACTTC

D: .
size: .
J: TRBJ2-5
V: TRBV19
CDR3: CASSIEAGRPETQYF
DNA: TGTGCCAGTAGTATAGAGGCAGGGAGGCCGGAGACCCAGTACTTC

D: .
size: .
J: TRBJ1-6
V: TRBV7-2
CDR3: CASTVESRNSPLHF
DNA: TGTGCCAGCACCGTTGAGAGTCGGAATTCACCCCTCCACTTT

D: .
size: .
J: TRBJ1-3
V: TRBV6-1
CDR3: CASSVEQGRRGNTIYF
DNA: TGTGCCAGCAGTGTAGAACAGGGACGGCGTGGAAACACCATATATTTT

D: .
size: .
J: TRBJ2-5
V: TRBV20-1
CDR3: CSASSRETQYF
DNA: TGCAGTGCTAGTTCCCGGGAGACCCAGTACTTC

D: TRBD1
size: .
J: TRBJ1-6
V: TRBV27
CDR3: CASRPDRVYITGGSPLHF
DNA: TGTGCCAGCAGACCGGACAGGGTATACATTACGGGGGGTTCACCCCTCCACTTT

D: .
size: .
J: TRBJ2-7
V: TRBV6-5
CDR3: CASSSVPSYEQYF
DNA: TGTGCCAGCAGTTCGGTACCCTCATACGAGCAGTACTTC

D: .
size: .
J: TRBJ2-7
V: TRBV5-4
CDR3: CASSGHPGDEQYF
DNA: TGTGCCAGCAGCGGACACCCTGGCGACGAGCAGTACTTC

D: TRBD1
size: .
J: TRBJ2-5
V: TRBV30
CDR3: CAWRSGTGGVQETQYF
DNA: TGTGCCTGGAGATCCGGGACAGGGGGAGTCCAAGAGACCCAGTACTTC

D: .
size: .
J: TRBJ1-1
V: TRBV21-1
CDR3: CASSKGQKRGQNTEAFF
DNA: TGTGCCAGCAGCAAAGGCCAGAAGAGGGGACAGAACACTGAAGCTTTCTTT

D: .
size: .
J: TRBJ2-7
V: TRBV7-6
CDR3: CASSLEPGVVYEQYF
DNA: TGTGCCAGCAGCTTAGAACCGGGAGTGGTCTACGAGCAGTACTTC

D: .
size: .
J: TRBJ2-5
V: TRBV5-1
CDR3: CASSLDGYQETQYF
DNA: TGCGCCAGCAGCTTGGACGGGTACCAAGAGACCCAGTACTTC

D: .
size: .
J: TRBJ1-6
V: TRBV21-1
CDR3: CASSKVGCIHSPLHF
DNA: TGTGCCAGCAGCAAGGTGGGCTGTATCCATTCACCCCTCCACTTT

D: TRBD1
size: once
J: TRBJ2-5
V: TRBV2
CDR3: CASSEALLDRYQETQYF
DNA: TGTGCCAGCAGTGAAGCGCTGTTGGACAGGTACCAAGAGACCCAGTACTTC

D: .
size: .
J: TRBJ1-6
V: TRBV9
CDR3: CASSVDSGTTPYSSPLHF
DNA: TGTGCCAGCAGCGTAGATTCGGGGACTACTCCCTATAGTTCACCCCTCCACTTT

D: .
size: .
J: TRBJ1-1
V: TRBV7-3
CDR3: CASSLLRRENTEAFF
DNA: TGTGCCAGCAGCTTACTTCGCAGGGAGAACACTGAAGCTTTCTTT